Sequencing of this T cell receptor (beta chain) was carried out in a study of T cell responses to AZD1222 COVID-19 vaccine. About the study: Second-dose intervals near 4 or 12 weeks were combined. Regarding the study as a whole: Regions left unmutated in variants are reportedly the target of nearly half of spike-specific TCRs. It was only after the peak T cell response that any repertoires were sampled. Clonal diversity was possibly underestimated, and white British individuals and females predominated among donors.

Trimming cost V 4 bases and J 3 bases, with 12 bases left between them. From germline, CDR1 is KGHSH and CDR2 LQKENI. The CDR3 runs 14 residues. TCRdb's copy holds only in-frame clones and misses some; the assay was immunoSEQ multiplex PCR. The table records approximately 74,000 clones, more than 80% of them present only once. This clone has a handful of counts. Its antigen is undetermined. The TCR originated in an adult in good health. J is TRBJ1-1 and V is TRBV18; weak D call: TRBD1 (5 bases). Sequenced here: peripheral blood, sampled on day 0 of AZD1222 vaccination. CDR3 in DNA: TGTGCCAGCTCACAACGGACACGGGACACTGAAGCTTTCTTT. This translates into CASSQRTRDTEAFF.